This TCR beta chain comes out of a study of blood T cell repertoires in COVID-19. Study summary: COVID-19 samples from acute and convalescent phases originated in the United States, Italy and Spain.

V trimming: 4 bases; J trimming: 4 bases; junction bases outside the gene matches: 5. The CDR3 is made up of 15 amino acids. The germline V gene encodes CDR1 LGHNA and CDR2 YSLEER. Libraries were prepared by immunoSEQ multiplex PCR; TCRdb keeps only in-frame clonotypes and omits some of them. The repertoire holds some 200,000 clones, with 82% as singletons. This study enrolled people aged roughly 18 to 90 from about two dozen US geographic areas. Cohort 3 donors counted as recovered after two negative PCRs, clearance, or resolved symptoms. J is TRBJ2-3 and V is TRBV4-3, with TRBD2 matching 10 bases. This clonotype was sampled from a man in his forties or fifties who had recovered from COVID-19. The sample taken for sequencing was PBMCs or T cells enriched from blood (not recorded which). The CDR3 DNA follows: TGCGCCAGCAGCCGACAAAGCGGGAGGGCAGATACGCAGTATTTT. The encoded protein is CASSRQSGRADTQYF.